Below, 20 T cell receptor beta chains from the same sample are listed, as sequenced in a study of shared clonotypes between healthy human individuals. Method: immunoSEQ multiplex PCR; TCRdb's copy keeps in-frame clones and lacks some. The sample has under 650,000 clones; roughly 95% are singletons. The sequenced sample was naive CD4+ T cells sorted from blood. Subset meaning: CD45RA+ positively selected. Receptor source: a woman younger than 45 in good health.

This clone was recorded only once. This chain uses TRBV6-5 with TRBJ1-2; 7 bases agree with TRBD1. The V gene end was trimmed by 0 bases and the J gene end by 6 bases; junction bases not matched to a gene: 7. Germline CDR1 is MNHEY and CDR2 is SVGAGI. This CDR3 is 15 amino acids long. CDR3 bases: TGTGCCAGCAGTTACTCGTCAGGGGGAGAGAATGGCTACACCTTC. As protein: CASSYSSGGENGYTF.

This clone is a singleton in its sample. The CDR3, as DNA: TGTGCCGCCGGGAGGGGGTGGAATTCACCCCTCCACTTT. Translation: CAAGRGWNSPLHF. The chain uses TRBV28 and TRBJ1-6; tentative D call: TRBD1 (6 bases). The V end was cut by 11 bases, the J end by 7 bases, with 15 bases between. Germline V lookup: CDR1 MDHEN, CDR2 SYDVKM. The CDR3 is made up of 13 amino acids.

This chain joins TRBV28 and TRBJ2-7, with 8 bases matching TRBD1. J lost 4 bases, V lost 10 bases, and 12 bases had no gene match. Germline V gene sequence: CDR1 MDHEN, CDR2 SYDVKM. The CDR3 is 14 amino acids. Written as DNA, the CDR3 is TGTGCCACCAAGCCCGGGACAGGACAGTACGAGCAGTACTTC. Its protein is CATKPGTGQYEQYF.

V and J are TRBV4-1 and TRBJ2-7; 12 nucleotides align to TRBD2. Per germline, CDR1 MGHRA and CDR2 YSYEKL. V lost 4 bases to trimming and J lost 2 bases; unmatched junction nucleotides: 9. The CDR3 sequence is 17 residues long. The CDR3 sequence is CASSPPGLAGGAYEQYF. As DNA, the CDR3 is TGCGCCAGCAGCCCGCCGGGACTAGCGGGTGGCGCCTACGAGCAGTACTTC.

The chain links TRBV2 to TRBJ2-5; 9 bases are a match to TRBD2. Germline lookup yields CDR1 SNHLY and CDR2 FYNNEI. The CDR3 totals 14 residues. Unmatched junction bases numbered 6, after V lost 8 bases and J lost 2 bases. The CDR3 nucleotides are TGTGCCAGCGATGGCGGGAGGGGACAAGAGACCCAGTACTTC. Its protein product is CASDGGRGQETQYF.

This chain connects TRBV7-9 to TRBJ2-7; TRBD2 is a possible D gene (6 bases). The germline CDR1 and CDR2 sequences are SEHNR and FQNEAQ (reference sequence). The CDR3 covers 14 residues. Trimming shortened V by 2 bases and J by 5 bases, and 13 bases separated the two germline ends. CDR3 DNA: TGTGCCAGCAGCTTACAACTAGCCCTAGACGAGCAGTACTTC. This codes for CASSLQLALDEQYF.

The CDR3 sequence: CASSIAGGLYEQYF. The CDR3 DNA sequence: TGTGCCAGTAGTATAGCGGGAGGGCTCTACGAGCAGTACTTC. This sequence joins TRBV19 and TRBJ2-7; TRBD2 matches at 8 bases. The germline V gene encodes CDR1 LNHDA and CDR2 SQIVND (reference sequence). The CDR3 extends over 14 amino acids. The V segment lost 1 base and the J segment 3 bases; nucleotides outside the gene matches: 2.

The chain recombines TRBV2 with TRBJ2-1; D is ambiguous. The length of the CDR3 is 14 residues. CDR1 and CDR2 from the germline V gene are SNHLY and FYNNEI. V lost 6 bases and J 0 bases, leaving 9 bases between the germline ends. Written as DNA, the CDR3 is TGTGCCAGCAGGGCTGAAAGCTCCTACAATGAGCAGTTCTTC. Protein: CASRAESSYNEQFF.

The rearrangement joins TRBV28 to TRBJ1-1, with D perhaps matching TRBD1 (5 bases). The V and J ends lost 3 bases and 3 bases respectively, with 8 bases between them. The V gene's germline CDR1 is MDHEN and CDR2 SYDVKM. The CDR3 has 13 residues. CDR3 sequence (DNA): TGTGCCAGCAGTTTGGGAGGGGACACTGAAGCTTTCTTT. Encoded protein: CASSLGGDTEAFF.

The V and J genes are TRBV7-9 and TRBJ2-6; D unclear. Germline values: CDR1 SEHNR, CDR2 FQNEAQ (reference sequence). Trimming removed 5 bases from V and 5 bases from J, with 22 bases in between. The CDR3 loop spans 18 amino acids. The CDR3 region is CASSVYRYHESRANVLTF. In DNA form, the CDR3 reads TGTGCCAGCAGCGTCTATCGATACCATGAAAGTCGGGCCAACGTCCTGACTTTC.

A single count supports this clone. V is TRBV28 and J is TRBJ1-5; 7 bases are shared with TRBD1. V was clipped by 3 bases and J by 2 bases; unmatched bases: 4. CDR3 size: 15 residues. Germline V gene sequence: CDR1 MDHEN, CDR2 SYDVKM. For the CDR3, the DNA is TGTGCCAGCAGTTTTCCCGGGACAGGCAATCAGCCCCAGCATTTT. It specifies CASSFPGTGNQPQHF.

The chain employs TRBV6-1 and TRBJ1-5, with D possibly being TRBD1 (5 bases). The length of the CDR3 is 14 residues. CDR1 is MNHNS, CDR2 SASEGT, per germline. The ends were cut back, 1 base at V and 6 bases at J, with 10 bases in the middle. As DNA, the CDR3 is TGTGCCAGCAGTGAAGTTGGGGCTTTTCAGCCCCAGCATTTT. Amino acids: CASSEVGAFQPQHF.

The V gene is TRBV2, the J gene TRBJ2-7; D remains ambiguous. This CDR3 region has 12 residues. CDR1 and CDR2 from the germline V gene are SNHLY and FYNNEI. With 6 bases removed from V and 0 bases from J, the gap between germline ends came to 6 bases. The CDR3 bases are TGTGCCAGCAGGGCTAGCTCCTACGAGCAGTACTTC. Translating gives CASRASSYEQYF.

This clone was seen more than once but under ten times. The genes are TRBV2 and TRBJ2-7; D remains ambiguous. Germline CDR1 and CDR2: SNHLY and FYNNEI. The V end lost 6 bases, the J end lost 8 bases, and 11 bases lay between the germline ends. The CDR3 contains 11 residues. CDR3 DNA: TGTGCCAGCAGCGACGACCGTAAGCAGTACTTC. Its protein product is CASSDDRKQYF.

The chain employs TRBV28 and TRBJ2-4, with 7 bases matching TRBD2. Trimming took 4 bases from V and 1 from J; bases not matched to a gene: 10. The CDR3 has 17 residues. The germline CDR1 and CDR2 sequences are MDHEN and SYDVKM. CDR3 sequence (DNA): TGTGCCAGCAGTTCATGGACGGGACTATCCGCCAAAAACATTCAGTACTTC. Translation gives CASSSWTGLSAKNIQYF.

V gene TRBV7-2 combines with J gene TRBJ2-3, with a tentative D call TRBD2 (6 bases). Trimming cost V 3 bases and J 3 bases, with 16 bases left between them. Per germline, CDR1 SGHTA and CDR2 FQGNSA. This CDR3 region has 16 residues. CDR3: CASSFPPGLLTDTQYF. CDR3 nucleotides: TGTGCCAGCAGCTTTCCTCCGGGACTCCTGACAGATACGCAGTATTTT.

The CDR3: CATSRDRGITYEQYF. CDR3 nucleotide sequence: TGTGCCACCAGCAGAGACCGGGGAATTACCTACGAGCAGTACTTC. The chain carries TRBV15 and TRBJ2-7; perhaps TRBD2 as D (5 bases). Germline-derived CDR1 and CDR2 are LNHNV and YYDKDF (reference sequence). The V end lost 0 bases, the J end lost 2 bases, and 11 bases lay between the germline ends. The CDR3 has 15 amino acids.

CDR3 sequence (DNA): TGTGCCAGCTCACCCAGAACACTAGCGGGAGTCGGAGTGCGCACAGATACGCAGTATTTT. It translates to CASSPRTLAGVGVRTDTQYF. The chain carries TRBV18 and TRBJ2-3, with 11 bases fitting TRBD2. Germline-derived CDR1 and CDR2 are KGHSH and LQKENI. This CDR3 is 20 amino acids long. V was pared by 3 bases and J by 1 base, with 15 bases of the junction left unmatched. Full variable domain (outside the CDR3, taken from reference TRBV18 and TRBJ2-3): NAGVMQNPRHLVRRRGQEARLRCSPMKGHSHVYWYRQLPEEGLKFMVYLQKENIIDESGMPKERFSAEFPKEGPSILRIQQVVRGDSAAYFCASSPRTLAGVGVRTDTQYFGPGTRLTVL.

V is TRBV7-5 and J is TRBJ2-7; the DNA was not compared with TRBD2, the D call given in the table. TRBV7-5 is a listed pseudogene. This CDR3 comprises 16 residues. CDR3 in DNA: TGTGTCAGAACCTTTATGGGGACTAGCGGTAACTACGAGCAGTACTTC. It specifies CVRTFMGTSGNYEQYF.

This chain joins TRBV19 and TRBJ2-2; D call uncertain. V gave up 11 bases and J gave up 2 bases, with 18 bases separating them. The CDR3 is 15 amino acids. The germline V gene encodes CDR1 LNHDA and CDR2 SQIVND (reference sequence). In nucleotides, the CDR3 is TGTGCCGCCCAGGCGAAGGGAACTAACACCGGGGAGCTGTTTTTT. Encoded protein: CAAQAKGTNTGELFF.